The 22 T cell receptor beta chains reported below all come from one sample, sequenced in a study of blood T cell repertoires in COVID-19. The data were produced by immunoSEQ multiplex PCR, yet TCRdb's version contains in-frame clones alone and is incomplete. The sample has 250,000 to 300,000 clones, approximately 90% seen once. The sequencing input was PBMCs or T cells enriched from blood (not recorded which). Receptors originate from a woman aged 40 to 50 with acute COVID-19.

This clone was observed once. V and J are TRBV24-1 and TRBJ2-6, with D possibly being TRBD1 (6 bases). The CDR3 runs to 15 residues. From germline, CDR1 is KGHDR and CDR2 SFDVKD. Trimming cost V 7 bases and J 1 base, with 10 bases left between them. The CDR3 DNA follows: TGTGCCACCAGCCCTACAGGGTCTGGGGCCAACGTCCTGACTTTC. It yields the protein CATSPTGSGANVLTF.

The chain couples TRBV18 to TRBJ2-1, with 7 bases lining up with TRBD2. Germline trimming cut 1 base from V and 3 bases from J; bases unmatched to any gene: 9. Germline lookup yields CDR1 KGHSH and CDR2 LQKENI. The CDR3 sequence is 17 residues long. The CDR3 here is CASSPRRGRGYYNEQFF. The CDR3 DNA is TGTGCCAGCTCACCACGACGAGGGAGGGGCTACTACAATGAGCAGTTCTTC.

This chain connects TRBV7-2 to TRBJ1-1; 10 bases fit TRBD1. The germline V gene has CDR1 SGHTA and CDR2 FQGNSA. Germline trimming cut 5 bases from V and 4 bases from J; bases unmatched to any gene: 10. The CDR3 runs 16 residues. CDR3 protein: CASSPPGQGVGTEAFF. CDR3 nucleotides: TGTGCCAGCAGCCCCCCAGGACAGGGGGTGGGCACTGAAGCTTTCTTT. The full variable domain, with the rest looked up from reference TRBV7-2 and TRBJ1-1, is GAGVSQSPSNKVTEKGKDVELRCDPISGHTALYWYRQSLGQGLEFLIYFQGNSAPDKSGLPSDRFSAERTGGSVSTLTIQRTQQEDSAVYLCASSPPGQGVGTEAFFGQGTRLTVV.

A word on this clone: Its ends do not fully match the called genes, so a read error is possible. The V and J genes are TRBV7-3 and TRBJ1-1; 7 nucleotides agree with TRBD1. CDR1 is SGHTA, CDR2 FQGTGA, per germline. The CDR3 covers 14 residues. The CDR3 here is CASSLDRVDSEAFF. Written as DNA, the CDR3 is TGTGCCAGCAGCTTAGACAGGGTGGACTCTGAGGCTTTCTTT.

The chain carries TRBV18 and TRBJ2-7, with 7 bases aligning to TRBD1. Trimming cost V 6 bases and J 6 bases; bases outside gene matches: 8. Germline V lookup: CDR1 KGHSH, CDR2 LQKENI. The CDR3 has 13 amino acids. This chain's CDR3 is CASSNDRESEQYF. As DNA, the CDR3 is TGTGCCAGCTCTAACGACAGGGAAAGCGAGCAGTACTTC.

The chain joins TRBV9 to TRBJ2-7, with D perhaps matching TRBD2 (5 bases). Germline V gene sequence: CDR1 SGDLS, CDR2 YYNGEE. There are 15 residues in the CDR3. Trimming removed 2 bases from V and 4 bases from J, with 16 bases in between. The CDR3, as DNA: TGTGCCAGCAGCGTTAGACCGGGAACTTGGTACGAGCAGTACTTC. As protein: CASSVRPGTWYEQYF.

The rearrangement uses TRBV5-1 and TRBJ2-7; the match to TRBD1 covers 8 bases. The V gene end was trimmed by 0 bases and the J gene end by 4 bases; junction bases not matched to a gene: 6. Germline assignment: CDR1 SGHRS and CDR2 YFSETQ. The CDR3 covers 15 residues. The CDR3 loop is CASSLGQGATYEQYF. The CDR3 coding sequence is TGCGCCAGCAGCTTGGGCCAGGGGGCAACGTACGAGCAGTACTTC.

V is TRBV11-2 and J is TRBJ2-5, with TRBD2 matching over 11 bases. The V segment lost 5 bases and the J segment 6 bases; nucleotides outside the gene matches: 11. The CDR3 loop spans 16 amino acids. The germline V gene has CDR1 SGHAT and CDR2 FQNNGV. The chain's CDR3 is CASSLLTSGIVKTQYF. The CDR3 DNA reads as TGTGCCAGCAGCCTTTTGACTAGCGGGATTGTAAAGACCCAGTACTTC.

This chain joins TRBV28 and TRBJ1-5, with a weak D call TRBD1 (6 bases). The CDR3 sequence is 14 residues long. Per germline, CDR1 MDHEN and CDR2 SYDVKM. The V end lost 7 bases, the J end lost 4 bases, and 14 bases lay between the germline ends. In nucleotides, the CDR3 is TGTGCCAGCAAGAGGGGGTTGGGGAATCAGCCCCAGCATTTT. Translating it yields CASKRGLGNQPQHF.

The rearrangement joins TRBV2 to TRBJ1-1; 7 nucleotides match TRBD1. Germline CDR1 is SNHLY and CDR2 is FYNNEI. This CDR3 is 11 amino acids long. V trimming: 8 bases; J trimming: 3 bases; junction bases outside the gene matches: 0. CDR3 bases: TGTGCCAGCGGACAGGACACTGAAGCTTTCTTT. This translates into CASGQDTEAFF.

The rearrangement joins TRBV11-3 to TRBJ2-1; 8 nucleotides line up with TRBD2. Germline V gene data show CDR1 as SGHNT and CDR2 as YENEEA. The CDR3 is made up of 14 amino acids. Trimming removed 5 bases from V and 5 bases from J; junction bases left unmatched: 5. Written as DNA, the CDR3 is TGTGCCAGCAGCCGGGGGGGGCCCGACAATGAGCAGTTCTTC. This gives the protein CASSRGGPDNEQFF. Using reference TRBV11-3 and TRBJ2-1 for the parts outside the CDR3, the full variable domain is EAGVVQSPRYKIIEKKQPVAFWCNPISGHNTLYWYLQNLGQGPELLIRYENEEAVDDSQLPKDRFSAERLKGVDSTLKIQPAELGDSAVYLCASSRGGPDNEQFFGPGTRLTVL.

V is TRBV2 and J is TRBJ1-6; D perhaps matches TRBD1 (6 bases). This CDR3 is built from 14 residues. Trimming removed 5 bases from V and 10 bases from J, with 15 bases in between. Germline V gene sequence: CDR1 SNHLY, CDR2 FYNNEI. CDR3 coding DNA: TGTGCCAGCAGTAACTCAGGGGATCGCTCACCCCTCCACTTT. Translating it yields CASSNSGDRSPLHF.

This chain uses TRBV11-3 with TRBJ1-1; tentative D call: TRBD1 (5 bases). The CDR3 has 14 amino acids. V was shortened by 5 bases and J by 6 bases, with 16 bases between the two germline ends. Germline lookup yields CDR1 SGHNT and CDR2 YENEEA. CDR3 amino acids: CASSTGFSGAEAFF. The CDR3 nucleotides read TGTGCCAGCAGCACAGGATTTAGTGGCGCTGAAGCTTTCTTT.

In regard to this clone: Mismatch with germline at one junction end may stem from a read error. V is TRBV3-1 (or the pseudogene TRBV3-2) and J is TRBJ2-3; 10 bases fit TRBD1. CDR1 and CDR2 from the germline V gene are LGHDT and YNNKEL (reference sequence). The CDR3 loop spans 14 amino acids. CDR3 amino acids: CASGQTGGPDTQYF. The CDR3 DNA follows: TGTGCCAGCGGCCAGACAGGGGGCCCAGATACGCAGTATTTT.

CDR3 residues: CASSYPHRGRVNTEAFF. CDR3 nucleotides: TGTGCCAGCAGTTACCCGCACAGGGGGCGGGTGAACACTGAAGCTTTCTTT. The chain links TRBV6-2 or TRBV6-3 to TRBJ1-1, with 9 bases matching TRBD1. V gave up 2 bases and J gave up 0 bases; unmatched junction bases: 7. The CDR3 contains 17 residues. CDR1 and CDR2 from the germline V gene are MNHEY and SVGEGT.

The chain uses TRBV3-1 (or the pseudogene TRBV3-2) and TRBJ2-1; 8 bases map to TRBD2. Germline CDR1 and CDR2: LGHDT and YNNKEL (reference sequence). V shed 4 bases and J 0 bases; nucleotides not matched to a gene: 5. The CDR3 contains 16 residues. CDR3 protein: CASSPRSGSSYNEQFF. The CDR3 DNA is TGTGCCAGCAGCCCAAGGAGCGGGAGCTCCTACAATGAGCAGTTCTTC.

The chain employs TRBV5-4 and TRBJ2-7; TRBD1 agrees at 11 bases. After removal of 0 bases from V and 4 bases from J, the junction contained 3 bases not matched to a gene. CDR1 and CDR2 from the germline V gene are SGHNT and YYREEE (reference sequence). The CDR3 covers 15 residues. Here the CDR3 DNA reads TGTGCCAGCAGCTTGGGTGGACAGGGGGCGTACGAGCAGTACTTC. This gives the protein CASSLGGQGAYEQYF.

Written as DNA, the CDR3 is TGTGCCAGCAGTGGGACAGGGGGAGCTAACTATGGCTACACCTTC. Residues: CASSGTGGANYGYTF. This sequence joins TRBV2 and TRBJ1-2; 10 nucleotides agree with TRBD1. Germline values: CDR1 SNHLY, CDR2 FYNNEI. The CDR3 contains 15 residues. V lost 4 bases to trimming and J lost 0 bases; unmatched junction nucleotides: 2.

The genes are TRBV7-6 and TRBJ2-1, with 11 bases fitting TRBD2. The junction had 12 bases not matched to a gene; V was cut back by 1 base and J by 10 bases. The CDR3 has 17 amino acids. Germline lookup yields CDR1 SGHVS and CDR2 FNYEAQ. CDR3 nucleotide sequence: TGTGCCAGCAGCTTAGTACCGGCTAGCGGGAGGCCAGCCGAGCAGTTCTTC. Its translation: CASSLVPASGRPAEQFF.

V is TRBV11-2 and J is TRBJ1-2; perhaps TRBD1 as D (5 bases). V lost 0 bases and J 4 bases, leaving 12 bases between the germline ends. CDR1 is SGHAT and CDR2 is FQNNGV in the germline V gene. The CDR3 extends over 15 amino acids. The CDR3 spells CASSLDSGGSYGYTF. CDR3 in DNA: TGTGCCAGCAGCTTAGATTCGGGGGGATCCTATGGCTACACCTTC.

The chain uses TRBV28 and TRBJ2-3; a weak D match, TRBD2 (5 bases). V was cut by 5 bases and J by 2 bases, with 5 bases left in between. From germline, CDR1 is MDHEN and CDR2 SYDVKM. The CDR3 is made up of 12 amino acids. CDR3 sequence reads: CASSRDTDTQYF. In DNA form, the CDR3 reads TGTGCCAGCAGTCGGGACACAGATACGCAGTATTTT.

The V and J genes are TRBV12-3 or TRBV12-4 and TRBJ1-1; tentatively, D is TRBD1 (5 bases). The CDR3 runs to 12 residues. Trimming took 6 bases from V and 13 from J, leaving 18 bases between them. CDR3 sequence (DNA): TGTGCCAGCAGGCCCACGGGGGGGTTGAGTTTCTTT. Translated: CASRPTGGLSFF.